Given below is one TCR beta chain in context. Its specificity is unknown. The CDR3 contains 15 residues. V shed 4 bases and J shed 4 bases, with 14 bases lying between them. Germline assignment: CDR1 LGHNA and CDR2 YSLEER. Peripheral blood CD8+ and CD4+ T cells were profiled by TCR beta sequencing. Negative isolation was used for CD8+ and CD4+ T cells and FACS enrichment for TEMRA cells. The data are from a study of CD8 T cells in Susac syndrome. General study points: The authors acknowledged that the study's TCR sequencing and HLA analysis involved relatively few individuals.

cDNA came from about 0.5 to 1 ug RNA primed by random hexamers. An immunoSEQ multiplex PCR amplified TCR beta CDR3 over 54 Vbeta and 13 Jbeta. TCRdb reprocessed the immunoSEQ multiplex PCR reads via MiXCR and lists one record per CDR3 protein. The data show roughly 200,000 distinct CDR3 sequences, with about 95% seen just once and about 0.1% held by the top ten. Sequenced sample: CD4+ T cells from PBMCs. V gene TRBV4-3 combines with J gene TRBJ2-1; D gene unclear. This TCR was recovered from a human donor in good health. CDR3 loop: CASSPDIENYNEQFF. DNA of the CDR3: TGCGCCAGCAGCCCCGACATTGAGAATTACAATGAGCAGTTCTTC.